This TCR beta chain appears in the sequencing data of a study of blood T cell repertoires in COVID-19. At the level of the study: Collection of acute and convalescent COVID-19 samples took place in the United States, Italy and Spain. In each case, the material was cDNA or gDNA derived from T cells, B-cell-depleted T cells, or PBMCs.

In the case of this clone: Compared with germline, one end of the junction differs, possibly owing to a read error.

Germline CDR1 and CDR2: MNHEY and SVGAGI. CDR3 length: 15 residues. Per the original methods: Scientists estimated how many nucleated cells there were by amplifying reference gene primers. The assay was immunoSEQ multiplex PCR, and TCRdb's table has in-frame clones only and misses some. V and J calls and clone size follow that table, whereas D and trimming were derived from the DNA. The table includes some 44,000 clones, around 91% detected once. Specimen: peripheral blood. This chain connects TRBV6-5 to TRBJ2-2, with 9 bases aligning to TRBD1. The TCR comes from a man aged 50 to 60 with active COVID-19. The CDR3 DNA is TGTGCCAGCAGGAACAGGGACAGGGTCCCCGGAGAGCTGTTTTTT. Protein sequence: CASRNRDRVPGELFF.